This TCR beta chain was sequenced during a study of long-term antiretroviral therapy in people with HIV. Regarding this clone: Antigen: not known.

Study conclusions and caveats: Post-ART diversity increased but stayed below transplant donor controls. HIV repertoires covered narrower CDR3 length ranges than controls did.

From each donor, at least one pre-ART PBMC sample and at least two post-ART PBMC samples were obtained. Running of the v3.0 immunoSEQ assay took place at survey level. Here immunoSEQ multiplex PCR was the method, and the copy in TCRdb shows in-frame clones only, minus some. This table holds 30,000 to 35,000 clones, approximately 75% found once. Germline-derived CDR1 and CDR2 are LGHNA and YSLEER. V lost 1 base and J 2 bases, leaving 12 bases between the germline ends. CDR3 length: 15 residues. Source: unsorted PBMCs, taken 3 years after starting antiretroviral therapy. The rearrangement uses TRBV4-3 and TRBJ2-7; possible D gene TRBD2, 6 bases. This TCR was recovered from a man aged 50 to 60 with HIV. The CDR3 coding sequence is TGCGCCAGCAGCCAAGCGTCCGGGAGAACCTACGAGCAGTACTTC. This gives the protein CASSQASGRTYEQYF.